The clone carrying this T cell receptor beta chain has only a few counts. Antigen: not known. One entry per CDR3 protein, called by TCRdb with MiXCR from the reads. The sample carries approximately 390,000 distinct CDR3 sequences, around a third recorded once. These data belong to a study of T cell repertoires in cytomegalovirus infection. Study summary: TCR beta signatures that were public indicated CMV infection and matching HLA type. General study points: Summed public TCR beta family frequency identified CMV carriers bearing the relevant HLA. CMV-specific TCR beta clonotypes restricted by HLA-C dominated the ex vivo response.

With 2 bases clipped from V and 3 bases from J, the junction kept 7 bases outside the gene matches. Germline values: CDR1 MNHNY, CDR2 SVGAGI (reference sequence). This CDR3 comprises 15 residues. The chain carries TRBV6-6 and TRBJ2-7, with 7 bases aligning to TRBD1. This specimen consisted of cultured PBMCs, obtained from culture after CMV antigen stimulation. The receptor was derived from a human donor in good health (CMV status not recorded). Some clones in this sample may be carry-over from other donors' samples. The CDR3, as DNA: TGTGCCAGCAGTTACAGGGGGCGAGGAGGCTACGAGCAGTACTTC. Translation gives CASSYRGRGGYEQYF.